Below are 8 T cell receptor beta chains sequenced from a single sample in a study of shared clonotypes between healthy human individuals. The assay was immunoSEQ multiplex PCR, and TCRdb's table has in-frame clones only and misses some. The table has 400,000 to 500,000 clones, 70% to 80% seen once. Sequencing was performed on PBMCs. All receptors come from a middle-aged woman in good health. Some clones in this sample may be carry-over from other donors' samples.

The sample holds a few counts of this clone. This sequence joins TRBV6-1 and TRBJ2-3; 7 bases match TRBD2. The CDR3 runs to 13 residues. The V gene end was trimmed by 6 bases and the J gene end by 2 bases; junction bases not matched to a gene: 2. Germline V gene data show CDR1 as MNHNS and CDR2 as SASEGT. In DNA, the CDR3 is TGTGCCAGCAGCAGACTAGCCACAGATACGCAGTATTTT. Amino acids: CASSRLATDTQYF.

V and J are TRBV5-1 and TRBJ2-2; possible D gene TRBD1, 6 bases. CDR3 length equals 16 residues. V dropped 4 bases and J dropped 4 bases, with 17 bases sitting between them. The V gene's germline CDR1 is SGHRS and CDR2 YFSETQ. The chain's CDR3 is CASSPEAGAGTGELFF. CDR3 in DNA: TGCGCCAGCAGCCCTGAGGCAGGGGCCGGCACCGGGGAGCTGTTTTTT. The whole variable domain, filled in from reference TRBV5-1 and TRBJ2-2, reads KAGVTQTPRYLIKTRGQQVTLSCSPISGHRSVSWYQQTPGQGLQFLFEYFSETQRNKGNFPGRFSGRQFSNSRSEMNVSTLELGDSALYLCASSPEAGAGTGELFFGEGSRLTVL.

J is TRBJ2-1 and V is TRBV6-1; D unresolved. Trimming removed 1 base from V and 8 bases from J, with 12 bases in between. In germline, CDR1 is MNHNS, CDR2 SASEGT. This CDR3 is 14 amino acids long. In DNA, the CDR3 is TGTGCCAGCAGTGAAGTGACACCCGAGGATGAGCAGTTCTTC. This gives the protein CASSEVTPEDEQFF.

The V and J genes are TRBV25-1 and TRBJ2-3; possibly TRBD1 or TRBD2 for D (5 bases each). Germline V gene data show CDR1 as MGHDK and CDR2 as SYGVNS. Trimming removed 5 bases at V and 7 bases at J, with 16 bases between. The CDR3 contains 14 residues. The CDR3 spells CASSTSAGTNTQYF. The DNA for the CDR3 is TGTGCCAGCAGTACTTCCGCCGGGACCAATACGCAGTATTTT. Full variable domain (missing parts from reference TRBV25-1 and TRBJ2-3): EADIYQTPRYLVIGTGKKITLECSQTMGHDKMYWYQQDPGMELHLIHYSYGVNSTEKGDLSSESTVSRIRTEHFPLTLESARPSHTSQYLCASSTSAGTNTQYFGPGTRLTVL.

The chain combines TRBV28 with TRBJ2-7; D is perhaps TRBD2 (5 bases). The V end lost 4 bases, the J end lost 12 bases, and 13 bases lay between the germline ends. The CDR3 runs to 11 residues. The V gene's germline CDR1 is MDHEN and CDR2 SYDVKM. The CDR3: CASSSPRGMYF. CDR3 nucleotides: TGTGCCAGCAGTTCCCCCCGGGGTATGTACTTC.

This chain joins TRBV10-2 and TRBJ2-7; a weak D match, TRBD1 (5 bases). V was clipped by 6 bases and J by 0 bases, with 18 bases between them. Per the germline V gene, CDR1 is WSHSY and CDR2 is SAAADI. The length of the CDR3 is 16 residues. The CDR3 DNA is TGCGCCAGCAGCGAAAATGGGGCGGCAAGCTCCTACGAGCAGTACTTC. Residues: CASSENGAASSYEQYF.

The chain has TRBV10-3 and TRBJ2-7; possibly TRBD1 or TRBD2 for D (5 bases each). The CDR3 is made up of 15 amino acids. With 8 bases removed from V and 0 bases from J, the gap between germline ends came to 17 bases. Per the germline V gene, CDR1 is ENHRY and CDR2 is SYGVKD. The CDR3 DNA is TGTGCCATCGCGTCCGGGACGTCAAGCTCCTACGAGCAGTACTTC. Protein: CAIASGTSSSYEQYF.

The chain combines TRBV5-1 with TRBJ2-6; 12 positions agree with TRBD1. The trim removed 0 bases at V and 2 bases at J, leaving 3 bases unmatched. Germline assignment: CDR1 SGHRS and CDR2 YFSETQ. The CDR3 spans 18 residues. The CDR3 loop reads CASSLEGQGAAGANVLTF. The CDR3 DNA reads TGCGCCAGCAGCTTGGAGGGACAGGGGGCCGCTGGGGCCAACGTCCTGACTTTC.